Following are 5 T cell receptor beta chains from one sample sequenced in a study of tumor and adjacent non-tumor tissue in lung cancer. No cell sorting was done before RNA was extracted from the tissue. Distant lung tissue was collected more than 3 cm away from the tumor edge. TCRbeta libraries were built with three rounds of nested PCR, modified from ARM-PCR. Each CDR3 protein is one row after TCRdb ran MiXCR on the multiplex PCR reads. Among some 100,000 distinct CDR3 sequences, 80% were seen once, and the ten largest hold less than 40%. The source material was distant non-tumor lung tissue. The source is a man aged 55 to 70 with small cell lung cancer.

As for this clonotype: The CDR3 carries no conserved terminal phenylalanine or tryptophan, so it likely arises from a read error. The chain combines TRBV11-2 with TRBJ2-1, with TRBD1 as a possible D gene (5 bases). CDR3 length: 14 amino acids. Germline-derived CDR1 and CDR2 are SGHAT and FQNNGV. CDR3 protein: CARSLEAGLLEQFL. CDR3 bases: TGTGCCAGGAGCTTAGAGGCAGGGTTGCTTGAGCAGTTCTTA.

Comment on this clonotype: No conserved phenylalanine or tryptophan is present at the end of the CDR3, so a read error is the likely explanation. This chain joins TRBV5-1 and TRBJ2-1; 8 nucleotides match TRBD2. The ends lost 2 bases at V and 7 bases at J; junction bases unmatched: 20. In germline, CDR1 is SGHRS, CDR2 YFSETQ. The CDR3 runs to 19 residues. The CDR3 reads CASSFTAGVRFRDANEQFV. The CDR3 nucleotides are TGCGCCAGCAGCTTTACAGCGGGAGTTAGGTTTAGGGATGCGAATGAGCAGTTCGTC.

A note on this clonotype: Compared with germline, one end of the junction differs, possibly owing to a read error. The rearrangement links TRBV28 to TRBJ1-1; D is unresolved. In germline, CDR1 is MDHEN, CDR2 SYDVKM. CDR3 length equals 13 residues. CDR3 bases: TGTGCCGGCAGTTTATTAGATAACACTGAAACTTTCTTT. Translating gives CAGSLLDNTETFF. The full variable domain, in which reference TRBV28 and TRBJ1-1 provide the parts outside the CDR3, is DVKVTQSSRYLVKRTGEKVFLECVQDMDHENMFWYRQDPGLGLRLIYFSYDVKMKEKGDIPEGYSVSREKKERFSLILESASTNQTSMYLCAGSLLDNTETFFGQGTRLTVV.

As regards this clonotype: Likely a read error: the CDR3 ends without its conserved phenylalanine or tryptophan. The J gene is TRBJ1-2, the V gene TRBV6-1; D unresolved. Trimming left V 6 bases short and J 4 bases short, with 12 bases between. Looked up from germline, CDR1 is MNHNS and CDR2 is SASEGT. This CDR3 has 13 amino acids. The CDR3 spells CASRDVTIYGYTL. CDR3 sequence (DNA): TGTGCCAGCAGGGACGTGACAATCTATGGCTACACCTTA.

On this clonotype itself: One end of the junction varies from germline; a read error may be responsible. This rearrangement joins TRBV5-1 to TRBJ1-1; 7 bases are a match to TRBD1. The CDR3 loop spans 15 amino acids. Germline V CDR1 and CDR2: SGHRS, YFSETQ. The CDR3, as DNA: TGCGCCAGCAGCTTGGTACAGGGGATGAACACTGTAACTTCCTTT. This sequence encodes CASSLVQGMNTVTSF.